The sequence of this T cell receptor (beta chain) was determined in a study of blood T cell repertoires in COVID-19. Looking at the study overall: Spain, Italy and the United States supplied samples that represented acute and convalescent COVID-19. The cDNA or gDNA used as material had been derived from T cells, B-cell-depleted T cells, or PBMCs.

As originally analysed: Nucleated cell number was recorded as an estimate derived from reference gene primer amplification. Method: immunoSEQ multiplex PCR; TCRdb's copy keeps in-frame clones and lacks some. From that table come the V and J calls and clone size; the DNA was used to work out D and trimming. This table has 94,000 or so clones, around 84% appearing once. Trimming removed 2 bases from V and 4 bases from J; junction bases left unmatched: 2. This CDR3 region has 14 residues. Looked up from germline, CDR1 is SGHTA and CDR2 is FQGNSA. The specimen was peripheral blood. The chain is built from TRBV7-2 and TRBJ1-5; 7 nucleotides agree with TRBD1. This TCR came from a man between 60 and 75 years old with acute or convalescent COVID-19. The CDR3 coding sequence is TGTGCCAGCAGCTTACAGGGGGGTAATCAGCCCCAGCATTTT. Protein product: CASSLQGGNQPQHF.